Listed below are T cell receptor beta chains from one sample, sequenced in a study of tumor-infiltrating lymphocytes in primary liver carcinoma. TCRdb analysed the multiplex PCR reads with MiXCR anew, one entry per CDR3 protein. The sample holds nearly 200,000 distinct CDR3 sequences, around 60% seen once. What was sequenced was peripheral blood. The receptors come from a woman in her sixties or seventies with primary liver carcinoma and hepatitis B virus infection. The CDR3 runs from the conserved cysteine through the conserved F or W. Fields, in order: V gene, clone size, D gene, J gene, CDR3 protein, CDR3 DNA. A D gene is named only where the DNA matches it firmly. Size values are once, few and many counts, or a class for expanded clones, and some rows have none.

V: TRBV28; size: -; D: TRBD1; J: TRBJ1-2; CDR3: CASRPLPGTGYKGYTF; DNA: TGTGCCAGCAGACCACTTCCCGGGACAGGGTACAAAGGCTACACCTTC
V: TRBV21-1; size: -; D: -; J: TRBJ1-5; CDR3: CASIVGLRSQPQHF; DNA: TGCGCCAGCATCGTTGGGTTAAGGAGTCAGCCCCAGCATTTT
V: TRBV11-2; size: once; D: TRBD2; J: TRBJ2-7; CDR3: CASSQHSGTSDHEQYF; DNA: TGTGCCAGCAGCCAACATTCGGGGACTAGCGACCACGAGCAGTACTTC
V: TRBV4-2; size: -; D: -; J: TRBJ2-7; CDR3: CASSQGMDSKGYEQYF; DNA: TGTGCCAGCAGCCAAGGAATGGACTCAAAAGGCTACGAGCAGTACTTC
V: TRBV6-6; size: -; D: -; J: TRBJ1-5; CDR3: CASSLGTISMSNQPHHF; DNA: TGTGCCAGCAGCCTTGGGACGATTTCAATGAGCAATCAGCCACACCATTTT
V: TRBV29-1; size: many; D: TRBD1; J: TRBJ2-7; CDR3: CSVVGQGAYEQYF; DNA: TGCAGCGTTGTGGGACAGGGGGCCTACGAGCAGTACTTC
V: TRBV11-2; size: -; D: TRBD1; J: TRBJ2-1; CDR3: CASSGGQEYDEQFF; DNA: TGTGCCAGCAGCGGGGGACAGGAATACGATGAGCAGTTCTTC
V: TRBV11-2; size: many; D: -; J: TRBJ2-7; CDR3: CASSVDTASYEQYF; DNA: TGTGCCAGCAGCGTTGACACTGCCTCCTACGAGCAGTACTTC
V: TRBV11-3; size: many; D: -; J: TRBJ2-5; CDR3: CASSIPLGSKETQYF; DNA: TGTGCCAGCAGCATCCCCCTGGGGTCGAAAGAGACCCAGTACTTC
V: TRBV4-2; size: -; D: TRBD1; J: TRBJ2-1; CDR3: CATSHRQGTYNEQFF; DNA: TGTGCCACCAGCCACAGACAGGGGACCTACAATGAGCAGTTCTTC
V: TRBV11-3; size: -; D: TRBD2; J: TRBJ2-3; CDR3: CAISFGSSGSTDTQYF; DNA: TGTGCCATCAGCTTTGGGTCTAGCGGGTCCACAGATACGCAGTATTTT
V: TRBV29-1; size: many; D: TRBD1; J: TRBJ2-2; CDR3: CSVVTGGTGELFF; DNA: TGCAGCGTTGTAACAGGGGGCACCGGGGAGCTGTTTTTT
V: TRBV11-3; size: -; D: TRBD2; J: TRBJ2-7; CDR3: CTSSVDRASGYEQHF; DNA: TGTACCAGTAGCGTAGATCGGGCTAGCGGCTACGAGCAGCACTTC
V: TRBV6-5; size: few; D: TRBD1; J: TRBJ2-6; CDR3: CASGTQGVISGANVLTF; DNA: TGTGCCAGCGGGACACAGGGGGTGATCTCTGGGGCCAACGTCCTGACTTTC
V: TRBV6-5; size: -; D: -; J: TRBJ2-6; CDR3: CASSYSPTAGANILTF; DNA: TGTGCCAGCAGTTACTCCCCAACGGCTGGGGCCAACATCCTGACTTTC
V: TRBV7-8; size: many; D: TRBD2; J: TRBJ2-5; CDR3: CASSLGIAGIQETQYF; DNA: TGTGCCAGCAGCCTTGGGATAGCGGGGATCCAAGAGACCCAGTACTTC
V: TRBV28; size: -; D: -; J: TRBJ2-7; CDR3: CASSLPGLRGYEQYF; DNA: TGTGCCAGCAGTTTGCCGGGACTCCGGGGCTACGAGCAGTACTTC
V: TRBV7-8; size: -; D: -; J: TRBJ2-7; CDR3: CTSSLAGTFYEQYF; DNA: TGTACCAGCAGCTTAGCCGGGACATTCTACGAGCAGTACTTC
V: TRBV21-1; size: -; D: -; J: TRBJ2-3; CDR3: CASSRVVKSATDTQYF; DNA: TGTGCCAGCAGCAGGGTGGTTAAGTCAGCCACAGATACGCAGTATTTT
V: TRBV29-1; size: -; D: -; J: TRBJ2-1; CDR3: CSDEKGRGVNEQFF; DNA: TGCAGCGATGAGAAGGGCAGGGGGGTCAATGAGCAGTTCTTC
V: TRBV6-6; size: -; D: -; J: TRBJ1-1; CDR3: CSSSYSIQGRAGTEAFF; DNA: TGTTCCAGCAGTTACTCGATACAGGGCAGGGCGGGCACTGAAGCTTTCTTT
V: TRBV11-2; size: many; D: TRBD2; J: TRBJ2-1; CDR3: CASSPRLAGDSNEQFF; DNA: TGTGCCAGCAGCCCAAGACTAGCGGGAGACAGCAATGAGCAGTTCTTC
V: TRBV29-1; size: -; D: -; J: TRBJ2-1; CDR3: CSAAPVGGPGNEQFF; DNA: TGCAGCGCCGCCCCAGTAGGAGGGCCGGGCAATGAGCAGTTCTTC
V: TRBV11-3; size: once; D: -; J: TRBJ2-7; CDR3: CTSSLEKGPGPYEQYF; DNA: TGTACCAGCAGTTTAGAAAAAGGGCCCGGGCCCTACGAGCAGTACTTC
V: TRBV11-2; size: medium-sized; D: TRBD1; J: TRBJ2-1; CDR3: CASSLDRDDEQFF; DNA: TGTGCCAGCAGCTTGGACAGGGACGATGAGCAGTTCTTC
V: TRBV5-1; size: -; D: TRBD2; J: TRBJ2-1; CDR3: CASSLELTSDRFF; DNA: TGCGCCAGCAGCTTGGAATTGACTAGCGATCGATTCTTC
V: TRBV7-8; size: -; D: TRBD2; J: TRBJ2-1; CDR3: CVSSLELAGSWDEQFF; DNA: TGTGTCAGCAGCTTAGAACTAGCGGGATCCTGGGATGAGCAATTCTTC
V: TRBV7-8; size: -; D: -; J: TRBJ2-2; CDR3: CASSHRGTNTGERFF; DNA: TGTGCCAGCAGCCATAGAGGGACAAACACCGGGGAGCGGTTTTTT
V: TRBV5-5; size: many; D: TRBD2; J: TRBJ2-1; CDR3: CASSFPGLARPNEQFF; DNA: TGTGCCAGCAGCTTCCCGGGACTAGCTAGACCCAATGAGCAGTTCTTC
V: TRBV5-4; size: -; D: -; J: TRBJ2-1; CDR3: CASSSARNEQFF; DNA: TGTGCCAGCAGCTCGGCCAGGAATGAGCAGTTCTTC
V: TRBV29-1; size: many; D: TRBD1; J: TRBJ2-7; CDR3: CSVEDRQGSEQYF; DNA: TGCAGCGTTGAAGACCGACAGGGGTCCGAGCAGTACTTC
V: TRBV6-1; size: -; D: -; J: TRBJ2-1; CDR3: CASSLGEQLF; DNA: TGTGCTAGCAGTCTGGGTGAGCAGCTCTTC
V: TRBV4-1; size: once; D: -; J: TRBJ2-7; CDR3: CASGQVVVDEQYF; DNA: TGCGCCAGCGGCCAAGTAGTGGTAGACGAGCAGTACTTC
V: TRBV28; size: -; D: TRBD1; J: TRBJ2-4; CDR3: CASSTTRRDPTGYKTIQYF; DNA: TGTGCCAGCAGTACAACCCGAAGAGATCCGACAGGGTACAAAACCATTCAGTACTTC
V: TRBV12-3/TRBV12-4; size: -; D: -; J: TRBJ2-5; CDR3: CAISLGVTQYF; DNA: TGTGCCATCAGTTTAGGAGTGACCCAGTACTTC
V: TRBV6-5; size: -; D: -; J: TRBJ1-2; CDR3: CASNYVQGANYGYTF; DNA: TGTGCCAGCAACTACGTCCAGGGAGCTAACTATGGCTACACCTTC
V: TRBV5-1; size: -; D: -; J: TRBJ2-3; CDR3: CASSLAATDTQYF; DNA: TGCGCCAGCAGCTTGGCCGCCACAGATACGCAGTATTTT
V: TRBV5-1; size: -; D: -; J: TRBJ2-3; CDR3: CASSLVGSGFGDTQYF; DNA: TGCGCCAGCAGCTTGGTCGGGAGCGGGTTCGGCGATACGCAGTATTTT
V: TRBV5-1; size: -; D: TRBD2; J: TRBJ2-7; CDR3: CASSLGEGYEQYF; DNA: TGCGCCAGCAGCTTGGGGGAGGGCTACGAGCAGTACTTC
V: TRBV7-9; size: -; D: -; J: TRBJ2-7; CDR3: CASSLDVKSYEQYF; DNA: TGTGCCAGCAGCTTAGACGTAAAATCCTACGAGCAGTACTTC
V: TRBV29-1; size: -; D: -; J: TRBJ2-2; CDR3: CSAGRRGKTGELFF; DNA: TGCAGCGCCGGACGAAGGGGGAAGACCGGGGAACTGTTTTTT
V: TRBV5-6; size: -; D: TRBD2; J: TRBJ2-3; CDR3: CASGLVGGLSIDTQYF; DNA: TGTGCCAGTGGACTAGTGGGAGGCCTTAGCATAGATACGCAGTATTTT
V: TRBV6-5; size: -; D: TRBD2; J: TRBJ2-7; CDR3: CASNYSKGLADSYEQYF; DNA: TGTGCCAGCAATTACTCGAAGGGACTAGCGGACTCCTACGAGCAGTACTTC
V: TRBV5-1; size: -; D: -; J: TRBJ2-5; CDR3: CASLPGAGQETQYF; DNA: TGCGCCAGCCTCCCCGGGGCAGGCCAAGAGACCCAGTACTTC
V: TRBV11-1; size: medium-sized; D: -; J: TRBJ2-5; CDR3: CASSLGLDASLETQYF; DNA: TGTGCCAGCAGCTTAGGATTGGACGCCTCACTAGAGACCCAGTACTTC
V: TRBV5-1; size: -; D: TRBD1; J: TRBJ2-7; CDR3: CASSQPQGSDEQYF; DNA: TGCGCCAGCAGCCAACCACAGGGGTCGGACGAGCAGTACTTC
V: TRBV28; size: -; D: -; J: TRBJ2-5; CDR3: CTSMLGSEETQYF; DNA: TGTACCAGTATGTTAGGTAGCGAAGAGACCCAGTACTTC
V: TRBV6-1; size: once; D: -; J: TRBJ1-6; CDR3: CASQGENSPLHF; DNA: TGCGCCAGCCAAGGGGAAAATTCACCCCTCCACTTT
V: TRBV24-1; size: -; D: TRBD2; J: TRBJ2-1; CDR3: CATSLRGLVNEQFF; DNA: TGTGCCACCAGTCTGAGGGGACTAGTCAATGAGCAGTTCTTC
V: TRBV14; size: many; D: -; J: TRBJ1-1; CDR3: CASSLTLNTEAFF; DNA: TGTGCCAGCAGCTTGACCCTGAACACTGAAGCTTTCTTT
V: TRBV5-1; size: -; D: -; J: TRBJ2-5; CDR3: CASSLNVGHDQETQYF; DNA: TGCGCCAGCAGCTTGAACGTTGGCCATGACCAAGAGACCCAGTACTTC
V: TRBV6-6; size: many; D: TRBD1; J: TRBJ2-6; CDR3: CASSPDRGRTGANVLTF; DNA: TGTGCCAGCAGCCCCGACAGGGGGCGTACTGGGGCCAACGTCCTGACTTTC
V: TRBV5-1; size: -; D: TRBD2; J: TRBJ2-5; CDR3: CASSFGLAGQETQYF; DNA: TGCGCCAGCAGCTTTGGGCTAGCGGGACAAGAGACCCAGTACTTC
V: TRBV11-2; size: once; D: TRBD1; J: TRBJ2-5; CDR3: CASSPSTGLGETQYF; DNA: TGTGCCAGCAGCCCCTCGACAGGGCTAGGAGAGACCCAATACTTC
V: TRBV28; size: few; D: -; J: TRBJ2-7; CDR3: CASSPRFSYEQYF; DNA: TGTGCCAGCAGCCCCAGATTTAGCTACGAGCAGTACTTC
V: TRBV12-3/TRBV12-4; size: -; D: -; J: TRBJ2-3; CDR3: CASSLSEADTRYF; DNA: TGTGCCAGCAGTTTAAGTGAGGCAGATACGCGGTATTTT